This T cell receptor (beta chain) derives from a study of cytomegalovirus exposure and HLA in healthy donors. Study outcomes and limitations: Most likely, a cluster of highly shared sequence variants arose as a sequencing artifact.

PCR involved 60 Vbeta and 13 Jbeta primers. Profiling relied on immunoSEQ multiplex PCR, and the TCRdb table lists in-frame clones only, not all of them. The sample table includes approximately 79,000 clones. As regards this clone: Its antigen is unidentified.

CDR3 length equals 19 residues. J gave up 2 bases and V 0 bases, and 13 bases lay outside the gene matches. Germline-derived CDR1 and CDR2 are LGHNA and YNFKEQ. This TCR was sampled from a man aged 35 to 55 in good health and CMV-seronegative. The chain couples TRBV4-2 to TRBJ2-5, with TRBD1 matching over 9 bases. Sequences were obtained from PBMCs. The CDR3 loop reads CASSQDEGLGDREQETQYF. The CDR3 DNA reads TGTGCCAGCAGCCAAGATGAAGGTTTGGGGGACAGGGAACAAGAGACCCAGTACTTC.